This TCR beta chain is drawn from a study of cytomegalovirus exposure and HLA in healthy donors. The PCR made use of 60 Vbeta and 13 Jbeta primers. Data came from immunoSEQ multiplex PCR; TCRdb stores just in-frame clones and leaves some out. The sample lists 200,000 to 250,000 clones, around 85% seen once, with 1.7% in the top ten. General observations from the study: Later work showed greater clonal expansion in HLA-associated TCR beta chains than in equally common others. According to the study, around 180 TCR beta chains were cytomegalovirus-associated. Later analysis identified a missense DCLRE1C variant that was linked to TCR beta V- and J-gene trimming.

CDR1 is LGHNA and CDR2 is YNFKEQ in the germline V gene. The CDR3 length is 14 residues. Trimming removed 2 bases from V and 5 bases from J; junction bases left unmatched: 3. Remarks on this clone: What it recognizes is unknown.

Sequences were obtained from PBMCs. This sequence joins TRBV4-2 and TRBJ2-5; 9 nucleotides line up with TRBD1. This clonotype was obtained from a man in his fifties in good health and CMV-seronegative. The chain's CDR3 is CASSQPQGAETQYF. The CDR3 bases are TGTGCCAGCAGCCAACCACAGGGGGCTGAGACCCAGTACTTC.